A few counts support the clone carrying this T cell receptor (beta chain). Its cognate antigen is unknown. TCRdb re-called the RT-PCR reads with MiXCR, one entry per CDR3 protein. The profile shows 550,000 to 800,000 distinct CDR3 sequences, approximately 14% of them singletons. Per the germline V gene, CDR1 is LGHNA and CDR2 is YSLEER. The CDR3 is made up of 13 amino acids. V was trimmed by 5 bases and J by 3 bases, leaving 10 bases between them. These data originate in a study of response to subunit inactivated influenza vaccine. Findings of the study overall: With each seasonal influenza vaccination, the authors suggested, few new T cells are recruited.

This receptor was obtained from a middle-aged man who received an inactivated influenza vaccine. The V gene is TRBV4-3, the J gene TRBJ1-1, with D maybe TRBD1 (5 bases). Here the sequenced sample was PBMCs from blood, taken 14 to 15 days before vaccination. The CDR3 sequence: CASSGRGYTEAFF. The DNA of the CDR3 is TGCGCCAGCAGCGGGCGGGGGTACACTGAAGCTTTCTTT.